This entry concerns a single TCR beta chain. Germline assignment: CDR1 MNHEY and CDR2 SVGEGT. The CDR3 contains 13 residues. Trimming took off 3 bases at V and 6 bases at J, with 12 bases between the two ends. The data originate from a study of metastatic and nonmetastatic thyroid tumors. Thyroid surgery was preceded by no treatment in any patient. TCRdb re-called clones from the PCR reads using MiXCR. Of about 14,000 clones in the sample, approximately 29% are singletons; the top ten hold roughly a fifth. The TCR was taken from a female donor with papillary thyroid cancer or a benign thyroid nodule (not recorded which). Some clones in this sample may be carry-over from other donors' samples. Sequences were obtained from tumor tissue. The gene calls are TRBV6-2 or TRBV6-3 and TRBJ2-7; D perhaps matches TRBD1 (6 bases). CDR3 in amino acids: CASSYGQPVEQYF. The CDR3 region has the DNA TGTGCCAGCAGTTATGGACAGCCGGTCGAGCAGTACTTC.